This TCR beta chain emerged from a study of blood T cell repertoires in COVID-19. Across the study: Sources were T cells, B-cell-depleted T cells, or PBMCs; the material itself was cDNA or gDNA.

The CDR3 totals 16 residues. Per germline, CDR1 LNHDA and CDR2 SQIVND (reference sequence). Trimming took 3 bases from V and 5 from J; bases not matched to a gene: 10. As handled by the study authors: Nucleated cell number was recorded as an estimate derived from reference gene primer amplification. Libraries were prepared by immunoSEQ multiplex PCR; TCRdb keeps only in-frame clonotypes and omits some of them. V, J and clone size are those of that table, while D and trimming were read from the DNA. The repertoire holds 75,000 to 80,000 clones, with roughly 80% as singletons. The TCR comes from a woman aged 60-75 years with acute or convalescent COVID-19. The chain is built from TRBV19 and TRBJ1-5, with 7 positions matching TRBD1. The sequencing input was peripheral blood. Here the CDR3 DNA reads TGTGCCAGTAGTATGAGGGACAGTAGGGTCGATCAGCCCCAGCATTTT. Protein product: CASSMRDSRVDQPQHF. Based on the CDR3 plus reference TRBV19 and TRBJ1-5, the full variable domain is DGGITQSPKYLFRKEGQNVTLSCEQNLNHDAMYWYRQDPGQGLRLIYYSQIVNDFQKGDIAEGYSVSREKKESFPLTVTSAQKNPTAFYLCASSMRDSRVDQPQHFGDGTRLSIL.